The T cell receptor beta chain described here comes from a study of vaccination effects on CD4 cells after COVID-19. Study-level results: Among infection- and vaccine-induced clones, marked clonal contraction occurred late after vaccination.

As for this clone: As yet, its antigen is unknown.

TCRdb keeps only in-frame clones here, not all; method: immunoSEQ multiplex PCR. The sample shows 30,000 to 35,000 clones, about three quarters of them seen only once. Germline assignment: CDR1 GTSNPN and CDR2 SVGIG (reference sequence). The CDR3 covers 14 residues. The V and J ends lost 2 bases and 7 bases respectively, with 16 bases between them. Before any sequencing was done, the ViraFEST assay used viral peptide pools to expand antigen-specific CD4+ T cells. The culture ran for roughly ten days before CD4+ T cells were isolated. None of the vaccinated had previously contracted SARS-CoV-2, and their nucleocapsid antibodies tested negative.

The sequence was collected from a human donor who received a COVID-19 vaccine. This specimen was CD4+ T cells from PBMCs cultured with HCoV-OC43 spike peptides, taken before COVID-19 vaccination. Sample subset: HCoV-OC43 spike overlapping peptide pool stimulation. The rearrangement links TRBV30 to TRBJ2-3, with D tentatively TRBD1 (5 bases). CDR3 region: CAWSPGFLGNTQYF. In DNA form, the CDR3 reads TGTGCCTGGAGTCCAGGGTTCCTAGGAAATACGCAGTATTTT.